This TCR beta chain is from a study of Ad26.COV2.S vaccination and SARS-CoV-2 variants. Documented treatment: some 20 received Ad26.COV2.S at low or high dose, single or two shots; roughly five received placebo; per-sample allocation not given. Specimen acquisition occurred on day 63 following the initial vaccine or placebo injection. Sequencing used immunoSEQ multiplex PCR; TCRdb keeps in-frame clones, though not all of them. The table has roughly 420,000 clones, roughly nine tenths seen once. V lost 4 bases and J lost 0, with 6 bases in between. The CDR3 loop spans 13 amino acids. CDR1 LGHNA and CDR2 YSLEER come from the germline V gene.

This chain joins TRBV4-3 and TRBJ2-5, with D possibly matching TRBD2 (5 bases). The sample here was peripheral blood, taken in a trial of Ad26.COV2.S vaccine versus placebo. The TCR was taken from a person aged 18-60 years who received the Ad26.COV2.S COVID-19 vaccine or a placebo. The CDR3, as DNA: TGCGCCAGCAGCCGAGCGGACCAAGAGACCCAGTACTTC. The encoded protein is CASSRADQETQYF.